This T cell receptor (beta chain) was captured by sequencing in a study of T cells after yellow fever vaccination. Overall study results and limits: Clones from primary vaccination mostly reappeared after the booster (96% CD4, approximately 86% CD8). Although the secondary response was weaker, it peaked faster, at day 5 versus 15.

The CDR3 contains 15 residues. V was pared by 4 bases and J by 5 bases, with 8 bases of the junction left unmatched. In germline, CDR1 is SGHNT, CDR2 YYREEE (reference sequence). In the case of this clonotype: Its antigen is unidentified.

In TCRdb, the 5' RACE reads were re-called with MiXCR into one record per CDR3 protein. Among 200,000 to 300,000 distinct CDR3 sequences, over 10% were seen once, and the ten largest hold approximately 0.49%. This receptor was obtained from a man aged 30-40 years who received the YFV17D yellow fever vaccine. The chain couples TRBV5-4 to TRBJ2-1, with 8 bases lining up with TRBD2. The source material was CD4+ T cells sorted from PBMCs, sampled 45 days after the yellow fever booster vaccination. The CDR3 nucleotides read TGTGCCAGCAGCCCGGGACTAGTTTCCAACAATGAGCAGTTCTTC. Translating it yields CASSPGLVSNNEQFF.